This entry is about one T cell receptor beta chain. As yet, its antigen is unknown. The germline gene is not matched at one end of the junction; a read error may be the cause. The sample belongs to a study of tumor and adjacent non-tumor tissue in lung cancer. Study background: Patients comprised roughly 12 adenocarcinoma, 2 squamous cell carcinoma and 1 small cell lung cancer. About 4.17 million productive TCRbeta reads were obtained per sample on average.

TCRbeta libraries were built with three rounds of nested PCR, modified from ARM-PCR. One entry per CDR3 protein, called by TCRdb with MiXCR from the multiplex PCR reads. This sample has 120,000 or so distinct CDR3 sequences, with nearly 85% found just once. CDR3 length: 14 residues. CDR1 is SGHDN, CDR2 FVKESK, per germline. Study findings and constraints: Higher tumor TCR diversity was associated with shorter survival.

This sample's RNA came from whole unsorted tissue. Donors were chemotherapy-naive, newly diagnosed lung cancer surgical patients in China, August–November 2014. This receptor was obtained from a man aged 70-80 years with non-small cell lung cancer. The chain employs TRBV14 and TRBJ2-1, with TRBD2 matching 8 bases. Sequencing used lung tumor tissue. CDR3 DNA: TGTGCCAGCAGCCAAGGAGTAGCGGGGTGGGAGCAGCTCTTC. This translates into CASSQGVAGWEQLF.